This T cell receptor beta chain was obtained from a study of T cell responses to AZD1222 COVID-19 vaccine. Study-level background: Timing groups of about 4 and about 12 weeks for second doses were pooled.

In the case of this clone: Antigen: not known.

V shed 7 bases, J shed 6 bases, and the junction held 6 bases outside the gene matches. The CDR3 runs to 13 residues. Germline V CDR1 and CDR2: MNHEY, SVGAGI. Assay: immunoSEQ multiplex PCR; the TCRdb copy retains only in-frame clones and omits some. Of about 140,000 clones listed, roughly 92% are singletons. Study observations and caveats: Donors in the cohort were predominantly white British and more often female, and clonal diversity was possibly underestimated.

V gene TRBV6-5 combines with J gene TRBJ2-1; 7 positions match TRBD2. The sequence was obtained from an adult in good health. The input for sequencing was peripheral blood, taken on day 0 of AZD1222 vaccination. The CDR3: CASTAAGSNEQFF. The CDR3 DNA sequence: TGTGCCAGCACCGCAGCGGGATCCAATGAGCAGTTCTTC.